This T cell receptor (beta chain) originates from a study of tumor-infiltrating lymphocytes in primary liver carcinoma (dated 2017 in TCRdb). Regarding the complete study: Roughly five patients with histopathologically diagnosed primary liver carcinoma underwent surgical resection in China between November 2015 and early 2016. High reproducibility was observed for the technical replicate repertoires, with mean shared-clone rates around 0.9 and correlation coefficients above 0.95. Of the five patients (three men and two women, aged 30 to 69 years), four had hepatocellular carcinoma and one had combined HCC and intrahepatic cholangiocarcinoma. The five patients had tumors staged T1-T3 N0M0, with maximum diameters ranging from about 4.2 to 11 cm. TCRbeta repertoire sequencing, expression microarrays and whole-exome sequencing were combined in the study across five regions of each liver tumor, with adjacent normal tissue and blood also included. Samples yielded roughly 3.65 to 7.5 million productive TCRbeta reads; read depth did not differ significantly between tissue types. A total of about 35 specimens from 5 patients went through TCRbeta repertoire sequencing, namely 25 tumor regions, 5 adjacent noncancerous liver tissues and 5 peripheral blood samples.

Beyond this particular receptor, the publication reports: A significantly larger repertoire fraction was made up by the top 250 clones in tumors than in blood (p = 0.039). Repertoire overlap was found to be higher between tumor regions (mean roughly 36%) than between tumor-adjacent (around 17%) or tumor-blood (about 15%) pairs, consistent with antigen-driven expansion. Only the TCR beta chain was sequenced, which likely underestimates true repertoire diversity because unpaired alpha chains were not captured. The study included only five patients, and the authors note findings should be validated in a larger study. Since the samples were bulk and unsorted, there was no way to compare CD4+ and CD8+ T cell repertoires.

The germline V end is reduced by 2 bases and the J end by 4 bases; junction bases left unmatched: 3. The CDR3 measures 15 amino acids from cysteine to phenylalanine. The DNA shown is the 45-base CDR3, in frame from base 1. The germline V gene yields MGHRA for CDR1 and YSYEKL for CDR2. This clonotype was seen repeatedly, ten times or more. The clone's antigen remains unknown. Qualities for individual bases were not recorded, and no much larger clone is one base off. Starting from 500 to 650 ng total RNA, TCRbeta-specific cDNA was produced by reverse transcription with a constant-region primer and ProtoScript II reverse transcriptase. Construction of the TCRbeta libraries relied on three nested rounds of multiplex PCR, following a slightly modified ARM-PCR procedure. The first two PCR rounds used multiplex TRBV1-TRBV30 forward primers with a Cbeta reverse primer, each for approximately 11 cycles. A final 25-cycle PCR with Deep VentR polymerase added sample barcodes and Illumina adapters. Before sequencing, amplicons of 200-500 bp were gel-purified using a QIAquick gel extraction kit. An Illumina HiSeq 2500 was used to sequence the TCRbeta amplicons, generating 250-bp paired-end reads. In the original analysis: Quality trimming of reads was performed with Trimmomatic v0.33, and paired reads were merged with FLASH v1.2.11 so that full CDR3 sequences could be recovered. MiGEC v1.2.1b assigned V, D and J germline segments to the rearranged TCRbeta sequences. Clonotype statistics, along with Shannon-Wiener diversity indices, were calculated using VDJtools v1.0.0. Except for diversity analysis, only each sample's 250 most abundant clonotypes were used in subsequent analyses to reduce sampling bias. The public sequencing data were trimmed at Q25 with fastp and processed into clonotypes with MiXCR by TCRdb, which kept only in-frame beta chains. Each entry merges the rows of one CDR3 protein and shows their most common DNA and genes. The V and J calls follow TCRdb's processing rather than the paper's. For this sample the table gives some 200,000 distinct CDR3 sequences, of which less than 75% were detected only once. The ten largest clonotypes hold around 7.1% of the sample.

Blood RNA was extracted from unsorted whole blood using TRIzol reagent, and germline DNA was obtained with the DNeasy Blood & Tissue kit. Patients had chronic HBV infection and were treatment-naive at sampling. Before surgery, about 4 milliliters of peripheral blood were collected into K2EDTA tubes. The chain was built from TRBV4-1 and TRBJ2-7, with 12 bases aligning to TRBD2. The sample comprised peripheral blood. This clonotype originated in a woman aged 60-75 years with primary liver carcinoma and hepatitis B virus infection. The nucleotide sequence reads as follows: TGCGCCAGCAGCCAACCGACTAGCGGGAGATACGAGCAGTACTTC. It specifies CASSQPTSGRYEQYF.